This TCR beta chain derives from a study of control samples from healthy donors and cancer patients. Profiling relied on immunoSEQ multiplex PCR, and the TCRdb table lists in-frame clones only, not all of them. The sample lists 120,000 or so clones, around 92% seen once, with approximately 0.58% in the top ten. Germline loops: CDR1 SGHRS, CDR2 YFSETQ. The CDR3 runs 13 residues. Trimming took 4 bases from V and 3 from J, leaving 7 bases between them. The rearrangement uses TRBV5-1 and TRBJ2-2; perhaps D is TRBD1 or TRBD2 (5 bases each). Sequencing was done on a sample of PBMCs. The source of this sequence is a man older than 75 with head and neck cancer. The CDR3 DNA reads TGCGCCAGCAGCAGGGACGACACCGGGGAGCTGTTTTTT. It codes for CASSRDDTGELFF.